This T cell receptor beta chain emerged from a study of T cell responses to AZD1222 COVID-19 vaccine. This clone was detected once. Its specificity is unknown. The CDR3 spans 12 residues. Per germline, CDR1 SGHAT and CDR2 FQNNGV. Trimming removed 5 bases at V and 5 bases at J, with 9 bases between. Generated by immunoSEQ multiplex PCR, the TCRdb table keeps only in-frame clones and is missing some. The data contain about 100,000 clones, roughly nine tenths of them seen just once; the ten biggest clones take up around 3.1%. Study-level findings and limits: Only six people who got AZD1222 tested seropositive at baseline.

The chain uses TRBV11-2 and TRBJ1-1; no reliable D call. The sample here was peripheral blood, taken on day 0 of AZD1222 vaccination. The receptor comes from an adult in good health. The CDR3 DNA reads TGTGCCAGCAGCCTAGTGCGAACTGAAGCTTTCTTT. Translating it yields CASSLVRTEAFF.